Below are 25 T cell receptor beta chains sequenced from a single sample in a study of T-cell memory formation after mild COVID-19. One entry per CDR3 protein results from TCRdb running MiXCR on the 5' RACE reads. The table includes 400,000 to 500,000 distinct CDR3 sequences, 20% to 25% detected once. The sequenced sample consisted of PBMCs or a T cell subset sorted from them (not recorded which). The receptors stem from an adult woman who had mild COVID-19 (a few samples of this study predate the infection). Cell type and time point are not known.

V usage is TRBV21-1 and J usage is TRBJ2-4; the DNA was not compared with TRBD1, the D call given in the table. TRBV21-1 is a listed pseudogene. The CDR3 length is 15 residues. Here the CDR3 reads CASSKDRGPQYIQYF. The CDR3 coding sequence is TGTGCCAGCAGCAAGGACAGGGGGCCTCAGTACATTCAGTACTTC.

This clonotype has a single count. The rearrangement uses TRBV6-5 and TRBJ2-5; 7 bases match TRBD2. The germline gives CDR1 MNHEY, CDR2 SVGAGI. CDR3 length equals 14 residues. The V segment lost 4 bases and the J segment 4 bases; nucleotides outside the gene matches: 6. The CDR3 is CASSWTTSVETQYF. The CDR3, as DNA: TGTGCCAGCAGTTGGACTACTAGCGTAGAGACCCAGTACTTC.

This clonotype has just a few counts. The J gene is TRBJ2-7, the V gene TRBV5-1, with D perhaps matching TRBD1 (5 bases). CDR1 is SGHRS, CDR2 YFSETQ, per germline. CDR3 length: 15 residues. V lost 3 bases and J lost 5, with 18 bases in between. CDR3 sequence (DNA): TGCGCCAGCAGCTCCAGGCCCCCAGGGAATAACGAGCAGTACTTC. As protein: CASSSRPPGNNEQYF.

This clonotype was picked up many times. This sequence joins TRBV7-9 and TRBJ1-2, with 9 positions matching TRBD1. Losses at the gene ends were 2 bases for V and 4 bases for J; bases not matched to a gene: 8. The length of the CDR3 is 16 residues. Germline CDR1 reads SEHNR; CDR2 reads FQNEAQ (reference sequence). This chain's CDR3 is CASSLWDRESSYGYTF. In nucleotides, the CDR3 is TGTGCCAGCAGCTTATGGGACAGGGAATCAAGCTATGGCTACACCTTC. Using reference TRBV7-9 and TRBJ1-2 for the parts outside the CDR3, the full variable domain is DTGVSQNPRHKITKRGQNVTFRCDPISEHNRLYWYRQTLGQGPEFLTYFQNEAQLEKSRLLSDRFSAERPKGSFSTLEIQRTEQGDSAMYLCASSLWDRESSYGYTFGSGTRLTVV.

This clonotype has a handful of counts. The chain couples TRBV6-2 or TRBV6-3 to TRBJ2-6, with a tentative D call TRBD1 (5 bases). Germline assignment: CDR1 MNHEY and CDR2 SVGEGT. The V end was cut by 3 bases, the J end by 3 bases, with 18 bases between. The CDR3 totals 18 residues. CDR3 bases: TGTGCCAGCAGTTATCAAGCTGGCCAGGGATTTGGGGCCAACGTCCTGACTTTC. This gives the protein CASSYQAGQGFGANVLTF.

The CDR3 bases are TGTGCCAGCACGGTACAGTTATACACCGGGGAGCTGTTTTTT. This gives the protein CASTVQLYTGELFF. The genes are TRBV6-5 and TRBJ2-2; no clear D. CDR1 MNHEY and CDR2 SVGAGI come from the germline V gene. Trimming removed 7 bases at V and 3 bases at J, with 12 bases between. CDR3 length: 14 amino acids.

This clonotype was counted at least ten times. This chain connects TRBV5-1 to TRBJ2-3; unclear D gene. CDR3 length: 11 residues. CDR1 SGHRS and CDR2 YFSETQ come from the germline V gene. The V gene lost 4 bases and the J gene lost 6 bases, with 6 bases spanning the gap. CDR3 protein: CASSTGDTQYF. The CDR3 bases are TGCGCCAGCAGCACCGGGGATACGCAGTATTTT.

This clonotype was counted a few times. The chain employs TRBV4-1 and TRBJ2-1; 12 bases are shared with TRBD2. The length of the CDR3 is 17 residues. The V gene end was trimmed by 3 bases and the J gene end by 3 bases; junction bases not matched to a gene: 6. Per the germline V gene, CDR1 is MGHRA and CDR2 is YSYEKL. The CDR3 spells CASSQSSGRAFYNEQFF. CDR3 DNA sequence: TGCGCCAGCAGCCAGTCTAGCGGGAGGGCCTTCTACAATGAGCAGTTCTTC.

This rearrangement joins TRBV10-2 to TRBJ1-5; 8 nucleotides align to TRBD1. Germline loops: CDR1 WSHSY, CDR2 SAAADI. The CDR3 is 15 residues long. The junction had 8 bases not matched to a gene; V was cut back by 2 bases and J by 8 bases. This chain's CDR3 is CASSEGQGAGEPQHF. CDR3 nucleotides: TGCGCCAGCAGTGAGGGGCAGGGGGCTGGCGAGCCCCAGCATTTT.

A few counts support this clonotype. V is TRBV7-9 and J is TRBJ2-7, with D possibly being TRBD2 (7 bases). The ends were cut back, 5 bases at V and 2 bases at J, with 13 bases in the middle. The CDR3 is 14 amino acids. Germline V gene lookup returns CDR1 SEHNR and CDR2 FQNEAQ (reference sequence). The chain's CDR3 is CASSHRDYTYEQYF. CDR3 nucleotides: TGTGCCAGCAGCCACAGGGACTACACCTACGAGCAGTACTTC.

CDR3 coding DNA: TGCAGCCTGGGGACTAATCGTGTGACCCAGTACTTC. It encodes CSLGTNRVTQYF. The J gene is TRBJ2-5, the V gene TRBV29-1, with TRBD2 matching 7 bases. The CDR3 sequence is 12 residues long. With 8 bases clipped from V and 7 bases from J, the junction kept 10 bases outside the gene matches. The germline gives CDR1 SQVTM, CDR2 ANQGSEA.

CDR3 loop: CASSLGGTSGETQYF. The CDR3 DNA reads TGTGCCAGCAGTTTAGGGGGGACTAGCGGAGAGACCCAGTACTTC. The chain is built from TRBV12-3 or TRBV12-4 and TRBJ2-5; TRBD2 aligns across 11 bases. J lost 4 bases, V lost 1 base, and 2 bases had no gene match. This CDR3 is built from 15 residues.

On this clonotype: Its ends do not fully match the called genes, so a read error is possible. This chain connects TRBV7-9 to TRBJ1-2, with 9 bases fitting TRBD1. The CDR3 covers 11 residues. The germline V gene has CDR1 SEHNR and CDR2 FQNEAQ (reference sequence). The CDR3 DNA reads as TGTGCCAGCAGCTTAGCCGGGACAGGGCCCTTC. Its translation is CASSLAGTGPF.

This clonotype occurred a few times. The chain employs TRBV30 and TRBJ1-6; TRBD1 might be the D (6 bases). From germline, CDR1 is GTSNPN and CDR2 SVGIG (reference sequence). With 4 bases removed from V and 7 bases from J, the gap between germline ends came to 11 bases. The CDR3 loop spans 13 amino acids. CDR3 DNA sequence: TGTGCCTGGACTAACAGGGCGAATTCACCCCTCCACTTT. It codes for CAWTNRANSPLHF.

This clonotype appeared a few times. One end of the junction fails to match germline, which may point to a read error. The chain has TRBV7-6 and TRBJ2-1, with unresolved D. The CDR3 sequence is 14 residues long. Germline V gene lookup returns CDR1 SGHVS and CDR2 FNYEAQ. The CDR3, as DNA: TGTGCCAGCAGCTTAGTCGCCTCCGACAATGAGCAGTTCTTC. It yields the protein CASSLVASDNEQFF.

V is TRBV5-6 and J is TRBJ2-5; 9 bases are a match to TRBD1. Germline CDR1 is SGHDT and CDR2 is YYEEEE. The CDR3 length is 19 residues. Unmatched junction bases numbered 19, after V lost 4 bases and J lost 3 bases. The CDR3: CASSAERESRQGGEETQYF. In DNA form, the CDR3 reads TGTGCCAGCAGCGCGGAACGGGAAAGCAGACAGGGGGGGGAAGAGACCCAGTACTTC.

The V call is TRBV3-1, the J call TRBJ1-2, with 7 bases that match TRBD1. V lost 4 bases to trimming and J lost 4 bases; unmatched junction nucleotides: 6. In germline, CDR1 is LGHDT, CDR2 YNNKEL (reference sequence). The CDR3 loop spans 14 amino acids. The CDR3, as DNA: TGTGCCAGCAGCCCCGCGACAGGGATCTATGGCTACACCTTC. Protein product: CASSPATGIYGYTF.

This clonotype appeared a few times. V is TRBV6-6 and J is TRBJ2-5; D gene unclear. V lost 2 bases, J lost 4 bases, and 5 bases lay in between. The CDR3 has 12 amino acids. Germline CDR1 MNHNY, CDR2 SVGAGI (reference sequence). The chain's CDR3 is CASSYGLETQYF. CDR3 in DNA: TGTGCCAGCAGTTACGGATTAGAGACCCAGTACTTC.

This sequence joins TRBV20-1 and TRBJ2-1; tentatively, D is TRBD1 or TRBD2 (5 bases each). Germline assignment: CDR1 DFQATT and CDR2 SNEGSKA (reference sequence). The CDR3 contains 15 residues. V lost 6 bases to trimming and J lost 0 bases, with 15 bases between them. The CDR3 is CSAHAGTHSYNEQFF. The CDR3 nucleotides are TGCAGTGCCCACGCCGGGACCCACTCCTACAATGAGCAGTTCTTC.

With respect to this clonotype: The junction does not match germline at one end; this may be a read error. This rearrangement joins TRBV2 to TRBJ2-1, with a weak D call TRBD2 (6 bases). Germline-derived CDR1 and CDR2 are SNHLY and FYNNEI. This CDR3 has 16 residues. The CDR3, as DNA: TGTGCCAGCACCCTGGACGGCGGGACCTCCAACAATGAGCAGTTCTTC. Its protein is CASTLDGGTSNNEQFF. The whole variable domain, filled in from reference TRBV2 and TRBJ2-1, reads EPEVTQTPSHQVTQMGQEVILRCVPISNHLYFYWYRQILGQKVEFLVSFYNNEISEKSEIFDDQFSVERPDGSNFTLKIRSTKLEDSAMYFCASTLDGGTSNNEQFFGPGTRLTVL.

The CDR3 DNA reads as TGCAGTGCTAGATCCACGAGACAGGGGGCGTACGAGCAGTACTTC. Protein: CSARSTRQGAYEQYF. The chain carries TRBV20-1 and TRBJ2-7; 10 bases are shared with TRBD1. This CDR3 spans 15 amino acids. V lost 2 bases, J lost 4 bases, and 8 bases stayed unmatched. CDR1 and CDR2 from the germline V gene are DFQATT and SNEGSKA (reference sequence).

The genes are TRBV5-1 and TRBJ2-5; 9 bases align to TRBD1. With 2 bases clipped from V and 5 bases from J, the junction kept 10 bases outside the gene matches. The CDR3 has 16 residues. CDR1 and CDR2 from the germline V gene are SGHRS and YFSETQ. CDR3: CASSLDITGGRETQYF. The DNA of the CDR3 is TGCGCCAGCAGCTTAGATATAACAGGGGGCAGGGAGACCCAGTACTTC.

This clonotype was seen a handful of times. The rearrangement joins TRBV18 to TRBJ2-1; 15 bases line up with TRBD2. The CDR3 is 19 amino acids. J gave up 2 bases and V 0 bases, and 5 bases lay outside the gene matches. The germline CDR1 and CDR2 sequences are KGHSH and LQKENI. The CDR3 is CASSPPGLAGGSAYNEQFF. The CDR3 region has the DNA TGTGCCAGCTCACCACCGGGACTAGCGGGAGGTAGCGCCTACAATGAGCAGTTCTTC. The full variable domain, its missing parts supplied by reference TRBV18 and TRBJ2-1, is NAGVMQNPRHLVRRRGQEARLRCSPMKGHSHVYWYRQLPEEGLKFMVYLQKENIIDESGMPKERFSAEFPKEGPSILRIQQVVRGDSAAYFCASSPPGLAGGSAYNEQFFGPGTRLTVL.

The DNA of the CDR3 is TGTGCCAGCAGCTTGGCGGGCCAGGTTGGCCCGCAGTTCTTC. Protein: CASSLAGQVGPQFF. The chain joins TRBV5-6 to TRBJ2-1, with D hard to call. V was shortened by 0 bases and J by 12 bases, with 16 bases between the two germline ends. The germline gives CDR1 SGHDT, CDR2 YYEEEE. The CDR3 totals 14 residues.

The V and J genes are TRBV6-2 or TRBV6-3 and TRBJ2-7; the D gene is possibly TRBD1 (7 bases). Germline lookup yields CDR1 MNHEY and CDR2 SVGEGT. This CDR3 is 14 amino acids long. V lost 3 bases and J 3 bases, leaving 12 bases between the germline ends. The CDR3 sequence: CASSYGGTVYEQYV. The DNA of the CDR3 is TGTGCCAGCAGTTATGGCGGGACAGTCTACGAGCAGTACGTC.